This is a list of T cell receptor beta chains from one sample in a study of blood T cell repertoires in COVID-19. The method was immunoSEQ multiplex PCR; TCRdb's version includes in-frame clones alone and lacks a portion of them. This table holds about 160,000 clones, approximately 80% found once. The material sequenced was PBMCs or T cells enriched from blood (not recorded which). These TCRs come from a woman aged 55-69 years who had recovered from COVID-19. The CDR3 runs from the conserved cysteine through the conserved F or W. The D gene is left open where the match is weak. For some rows the clone size is stated as once, few or many, or as a class when expanded; others skip it.

j_call,clone_size,v_call,d_call,cdr3_nt,cdr3_aa
TRBJ2-7,-,TRBV2,-,TGTGCCAGCAGTGAGGGGACTTACTCGTCCGAGCAGTACTTC,CASSEGTYSSEQYF
TRBJ2-5,-,TRBV19,TRBD1,TGTGCCAGTGGGACAGTACAAGAGACCCAGTACTTC,CASGTVQETQYF
TRBJ2-1,-,TRBV2,TRBD2,TGTGCCAGCAGTGCAACTAGCGGCGGTGAGCAGTTCTTC,CASSATSGGEQFF
TRBJ1-3,few,TRBV7-9,-,TGTGCCAGCAGCTCCAGGGGAAGGCAAAACACCATATATTTT,CASSSRGRQNTIYF
TRBJ1-6,-,TRBV19,TRBD1,TGTGCCAGTAGTTTATTTGGGACAGGAGGGTATAATTCACCCCTCCACTTT,CASSLFGTGGYNSPLHF
TRBJ2-5,-,TRBV30,TRBD2,TGTGCCTGGAAAGCTAGCGGGGGGCGGGAGACCCAGTACTTC,CAWKASGGRETQYF
TRBJ1-1,-,TRBV12-3/TRBV12-4,TRBD1,TGTGCCAGCAGTCACGTCAGGGGGACTGAAGCTTTCTTT,CASSHVRGTEAFF
TRBJ1-1,-,TRBV6-5,-,TGTGCCAGCAGTTCACGGGGTGGAGGCACTGAAGCTTTCTTT,CASSSRGGGTEAFF
TRBJ1-4,-,TRBV19,TRBD1,TGTGCCAGTAGTTATGGGACAGGTTTTAATGAAAAACTGTTTTTT,CASSYGTGFNEKLFF
TRBJ1-2,-,TRBV5-4,-,TGTGCCAGCAGCTTGTTTGGCAGGGCTAACTATGGCTACACCTTC,CASSLFGRANYGYTF
TRBJ2-5,-,TRBV9,TRBD2,TGTGCCAGCAGCGGGGGACTAGCTCAAGAGACCCAGTACTTC,CASSGGLAQETQYF
TRBJ1-6,-,TRBV19,-,TGTGCCAGTAGGAGCCCTGGGACACCCAGTTCACCCCTCCACTTT,CASRSPGTPSSPLHF
TRBJ1-2,-,TRBV23-1,TRBD1,TGCGCCAGCACCCTAGGTAGGGGGCATGGCTACACCTTC,CASTLGRGHGYTF
TRBJ1-1,-,TRBV25-1,-,TGTGCCAGCAGTCCTCAATCTGGCACGAACACTGAAGCTTTCTTT,CASSPQSGTNTEAFF
TRBJ1-5,-,TRBV2,-,TGTGCCAGCAGAGTCGGCGGCGGAATCAATCAGCCCCAGCATTTT,CASRVGGGINQPQHF
TRBJ1-6,many,TRBV27,TRBD1,TGTGCCAGCAGTTCTGACGGGACAGGGTCGAGCTCACCCCTCCACTTT,CASSSDGTGSSSPLHF
TRBJ2-1,-,TRBV11-2,-,TGTGCCAGCAGCTTAGAGTTCCGGGGGTACAATGAGCAGTTCTTC,CASSLEFRGYNEQFF
TRBJ2-3,-,TRBV18,-,TGTGCCAGCTCACCGACCTGGAGTTCCACAGATACGCAGTATTTT,CASSPTWSSTDTQYF
TRBJ2-7,few,TRBV6-1,TRBD2,TGTGCCAGCAGTGAAGCGATACTAGCGGGGGCACTAAGGGACTCCTACGAGCAGTACTTC,CASSEAILAGALRDSYEQYF
TRBJ1-1,-,TRBV3-1/TRBV3-2,-,TGTGCCAGCAGCCCCGGGACAAGGGGCACTGAAGCTTTCTTT,CASSPGTRGTEAFF
TRBJ2-5,-,TRBV5-1,-,TGCGCCAGCAGGCCGGACAAAGAGACCCAGTACTTC,CASRPDKETQYF
TRBJ1-6,once,TRBV3-1/TRBV3-2,-,TGTGCCAGCGGTTACAGGGACTCACCCCTCCACTTT,CASGYRDSPLHF
TRBJ2-7,-,TRBV5-4,-,TGTGCCAGCAGCCCCCAAGCTACCGGCTACGAGCAGTACTTC,CASSPQATGYEQYF
TRBJ2-5,-,TRBV7-8,TRBD1,TGTGCCAGCAGCGGAAAGGACAGGGTTCCCGAGACCCAGTACTTC,CASSGKDRVPETQYF
TRBJ2-3,-,TRBV19,TRBD2,TGTGCCAGTAGTATGGACGGGGGGGCCGCGGGGACAGATACGCAGTATTTT,CASSMDGGAAGTDTQYF
TRBJ2-5,-,TRBV12-5,TRBD1,TGTGCTAGTGGTGGAATGGGACAGGGGGAGACCCAGTACTTC,CASGGMGQGETQYF
TRBJ1-3,-,TRBV3-1/TRBV3-2,TRBD1,TGTGCCAGCAGCCTCGACGACAGGGCTGGAAACACCATATATTTT,CASSLDDRAGNTIYF
TRBJ1-2,few,TRBV18,-,TGTGCCAGCTCACCTTCAGGGGAGTATGGCTACACCTTC,CASSPSGEYGYTF
TRBJ2-5,once,TRBV14,TRBD2,TGTGCCAGCAGCCGAAGCGGGGGGGTAGAGACCCAGTACTTC,CASSRSGGVETQYF
TRBJ2-2,-,TRBV11-2,TRBD1,TGTGCCAGCAGCTTCCGATCCGGGACAGGGAACACCGGGGAGCTGTTTTTT,CASSFRSGTGNTGELFF
TRBJ2-2,few,TRBV7-7,-,TGTGCCAGCAGCTTATCGGGACAAGCCACCGGGGAGCTGTTTTTT,CASSLSGQATGELFF
TRBJ1-4,-,TRBV5-1,-,TGCGCCAGCAGCTTCGAACAGTCTAATGAAAAACTGTTTTTT,CASSFEQSNEKLFF
TRBJ1-5,once,TRBV6-2/TRBV6-3,TRBD1,TGTGCCAGCAGTTACTTCGGGACAGTAAATCAGCCCCAGCATTTT,CASSYFGTVNQPQHF
TRBJ1-3,-,TRBV28,-,TGTGCCAGCAGACCAGTATCCTCTGGAAACACCATATATTTT,CASRPVSSGNTIYF
TRBJ2-7,-,TRBV2,-,TGTGCCAGCAGTGTGTTGGTGCGTGAGGATTTTGGCGAGCAGTACTTC,CASSVLVREDFGEQYF
TRBJ2-3,few,TRBV4-2,TRBD2,TGTGCCAGCAGCCAAGATTTGTCGCGGGGGGGCTACACAGATACGCAGTATTTT,CASSQDLSRGGYTDTQYF
TRBJ1-2,once,TRBV25-1,TRBD1,TGTGCCAGCGCCGGGACAGGGGTCGGCTACACCTTC,CASAGTGVGYTF
TRBJ2-5,-,TRBV2,TRBD2,TGTGCCAGCAGTGAATTTGGACTAGCGGGGGGACAAGAGACCCAGTACTTC,CASSEFGLAGGQETQYF
TRBJ2-1,-,TRBV19,TRBD2,TGTGCCAGTAGTATGTCGTCTAGCGGGAATGAGCAGTTCTTC,CASSMSSSGNEQFF
TRBJ1-1,-,TRBV6-5,-,TGTGCCAGTGCCAGGACAGTTTTGAACACTGAAGCTTTCTTT,CASARTVLNTEAFF
TRBJ2-5,-,TRBV5-1,TRBD2,TGCGCCAGCAGTCTGGCGGGTAGCGGGGGGGTCCAAGAGACCCAGTACTTC,CASSLAGSGGVQETQYF
TRBJ2-3,-,TRBV29-1,-,TGCAGCGTTAATCGACAGTCCAGCACAGATACGCAGTATTTT,CSVNRQSSTDTQYF